The present entry profiles one T cell receptor beta chain with its context. This sample stems from a study of shared clonotypes between healthy human individuals. The V end lost 1 base, the J end lost 6 bases, and 22 bases lay between the germline ends. The CDR3 totals 17 residues. From germline, CDR1 is SGHKS and CDR2 YYEKEE (reference sequence). At a deep level, the assay was run. This table comes from immunoSEQ multiplex PCR, and its TCRdb copy is limited to in-frame clones, with some not included. The repertoire includes roughly 2.2 million clones, about 90% of them detected once, and 0.37% sits in the top ten.

The chain couples TRBV5-5 to TRBJ1-1; D remains ambiguous. The clonotype originates from a man younger than 35 in good health. Some clones in this sample may be carry-over from other donors' samples. Specimen: naive CD4+ T cells from PBMCs. Subset here: CD45RA+ positively selected. The CDR3 nucleotides are TGTGCCAGCAGCTTGAGTGCAGGTTCCTGGTCGTACGCTGAAGCTTTCTTT. It is translated as CASSLSAGSWSYAEAFF. The whole variable domain, filled in from reference TRBV5-5 and TRBJ1-1, reads DAGVTQSPTHLIKTRGQQVTLRCSPISGHKSVSWYQQVLGQGPQFIFQYYEKEERGRGNFPDRFSARQFPNYSSELNVNALLLGDSALYLCASSLSAGSWSYAEAFFGQGTRLTVV.